The clone carrying this TCR beta chain has a count of ten or more. Its antigen is as yet unknown. Germline is not matched at one junction end, which may reflect a read error. TCRbeta library preparation incorporated unique molecular identifiers. TCRdb re-called the PCR reads through MiXCR, storing one row per CDR3 protein. The data show 220,000 or so distinct CDR3 sequences, roughly 8% seen once. Germline CDR1 and CDR2: KGHSH and LQKENI. CDR3 size: 13 residues. This sample is part of a study of T-cell reconstitution after alpha-beta-depleted transplantation in children. Overall study results and limits: There were reportedly several hundred expanded graft clones from which alpha-beta T cells came about two months after transplant. It was newly produced T cells that mostly accounted for T-cell counts and diversity one year after transplant.

The rearrangement joins TRBV18 to TRBJ2-3; D may be TRBD2 (6 bases). This clonotype originated in a male patient aged 10 to 17 who had a stem cell transplant for acute lymphoblastic leukemia, so the T cells may come from the graft donor. The sequencing here drew on PBMCs, mostly from graft donor cells, taken 180 days after TCRalphabeta/CD19-depleted stem cell transplant. The CDR3 spells CASSPEGTDTQYF. The CDR3 DNA reads TGCGCCAGCAGCCCGGAGGGGACAGATACGCAGTATTTT.